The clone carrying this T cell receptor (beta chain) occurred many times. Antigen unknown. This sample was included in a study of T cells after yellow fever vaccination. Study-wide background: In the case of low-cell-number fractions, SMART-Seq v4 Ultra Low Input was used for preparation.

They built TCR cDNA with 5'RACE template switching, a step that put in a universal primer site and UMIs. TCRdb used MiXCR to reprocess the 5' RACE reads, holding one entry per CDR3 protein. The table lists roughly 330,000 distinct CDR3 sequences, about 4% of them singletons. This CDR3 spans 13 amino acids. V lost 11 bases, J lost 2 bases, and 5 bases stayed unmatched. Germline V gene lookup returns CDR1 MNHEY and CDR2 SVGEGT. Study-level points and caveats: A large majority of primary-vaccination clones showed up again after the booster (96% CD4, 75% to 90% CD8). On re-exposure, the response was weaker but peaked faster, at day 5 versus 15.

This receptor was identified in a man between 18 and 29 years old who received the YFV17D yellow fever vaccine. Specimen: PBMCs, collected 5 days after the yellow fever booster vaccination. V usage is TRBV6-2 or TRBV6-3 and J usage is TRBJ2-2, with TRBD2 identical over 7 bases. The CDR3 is CAGRGDNTGELFF. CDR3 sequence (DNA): TGTGCCGGTCGGGGGGATAACACCGGGGAGCTGTTTTTT.